These 9 T cell receptor beta chains were sequenced from one sample in a study of cytomegalovirus exposure and HLA in healthy donors. In the PCR, 60 Vbeta and 13 Jbeta primers were used. Sequencing used immunoSEQ multiplex PCR; TCRdb keeps in-frame clones, though not all of them. The sample lists about 140,000 clones; 80% were seen once. The sequencing sample was made of PBMCs. Source of these receptors: a man aged 50-60 years in good health and CMV-seronegative.

In this sample, this clone turned up a few times. V and J are TRBV18 and TRBJ1-3; a weak D match, TRBD1 (5 bases). V was cut by 0 bases and J by 3 bases, with 15 bases left in between. Germline CDR1 and CDR2: KGHSH and LQKENI. This CDR3 is 17 amino acids long. The CDR3, as DNA: TGTGCCAGCTCACCACCGCAGGGCGAGGTGGGTGGAAACACCATATATTTT. This encodes CASSPPQGEVGGNTIYF.

The rearrangement uses TRBV25-1 and TRBJ1-5; TRBD1 matches 9 bases. V trimming: 10 bases; J trimming: 5 bases; junction bases outside the gene matches: 3. Germline V gene data show CDR1 as MGHDK and CDR2 as SYGVNS. The CDR3 is 12 amino acids. The CDR3: CATGDRDQPQHF. As DNA, the CDR3 is TGTGCCACCGGGGACAGGGATCAGCCCCAGCATTTT.

The rearrangement joins TRBV27 to TRBJ1-1; D gene uncertain. Deletions cut 3 bases from V and 0 bases from J, with 8 bases between. This CDR3 has 14 residues. The germline gives CDR1 MNHEY, CDR2 SMNVEV (reference sequence). The CDR3 sequence is CASSFGGLNTEAFF. For the CDR3, the DNA is TGTGCCAGCAGTTTCGGCGGCCTGAACACTGAAGCTTTCTTT.

CDR3 DNA: TGCGCCAGCAGCCAATCGCCCCGGGACAGGTGGATCTACGAGCAGTACTTC. This translates into CASSQSPRDRWIYEQYF. V and J are TRBV5-1 and TRBJ2-7, with TRBD1 matching over 8 bases. The germline V gene has CDR1 SGHRS and CDR2 YFSETQ. CDR3 size: 17 residues. Germline trimming cut 4 bases from V and 3 bases from J; bases unmatched to any gene: 15. The full variable domain, completed using reference TRBV5-1 and TRBJ2-7, is KAGVTQTPRYLIKTRGQQVTLSCSPISGHRSVSWYQQTPGQGLQFLFEYFSETQRNKGNFPGRFSGRQFSNSRSEMNVSTLELGDSALYLCASSQSPRDRWIYEQYFGPGTRLTVT.

V is TRBV7-3 and J is TRBJ1-1; tentatively, D is TRBD1 (5 bases). Germline values: CDR1 SGHTA, CDR2 FQGTGA. This CDR3 region has 13 residues. The V gene lost 4 bases and the J gene lost 5 bases, with 11 bases spanning the gap. Here the CDR3 reads CASSYGGRTEAFF. CDR3 sequence (DNA): TGTGCCAGCAGCTACGGGGGGAGGACTGAAGCTTTCTTT.

The rearrangement uses TRBV11-3 and TRBJ1-3, with D uncertain. Deletions cut 3 bases from V and 0 bases from J, with 6 bases between. This CDR3 contains 14 residues. Germline CDR1 reads SGHNT; CDR2 reads YENEEA. CDR3 DNA sequence: TGTGCCAGCAGCTTTAGCGGCTCTGGAAACACCATATATTTT. Amino acids: CASSFSGSGNTIYF.

The chain links TRBV7-2 to TRBJ1-2; D remains unclear. The germline gives CDR1 SGHTA, CDR2 FQGNSA. The ends were cut back, 5 bases at V and 4 bases at J, with 17 bases in the middle. The CDR3 spans 15 residues. CDR3 loop: CASSLKRTGFYGYTF. CDR3 DNA sequence: TGTGCCAGCAGCCTAAAGCGGACGGGGTTCTATGGCTACACCTTC.

The V call is TRBV27, the J call TRBJ2-1, with D tentatively TRBD1 (6 bases). This CDR3 is built from 17 residues. Germline assignment: CDR1 MNHEY and CDR2 SMNVEV (reference sequence). V was trimmed by 5 bases and J by 0 bases, leaving 17 bases between them. The CDR3 DNA follows: TGTGCCAGCAGTCCCCCCGGCAGGGGTAGCTCCTACAATGAGCAGTTCTTC. It translates to CASSPPGRGSSYNEQFF.

V and J are TRBV28 and TRBJ2-7, with D tentatively TRBD1 (5 bases). The CDR3 contains 14 residues. Between the trimmed V and J ends, which lost 2 bases and 2 bases, there was a span of 10 bases. Germline lookup yields CDR1 MDHEN and CDR2 SYDVKM. The CDR3 protein is CASSLAGIPYEQYF. The CDR3, as DNA: TGTGCCAGCAGTTTAGCAGGGATCCCCTACGAGCAGTACTTC.